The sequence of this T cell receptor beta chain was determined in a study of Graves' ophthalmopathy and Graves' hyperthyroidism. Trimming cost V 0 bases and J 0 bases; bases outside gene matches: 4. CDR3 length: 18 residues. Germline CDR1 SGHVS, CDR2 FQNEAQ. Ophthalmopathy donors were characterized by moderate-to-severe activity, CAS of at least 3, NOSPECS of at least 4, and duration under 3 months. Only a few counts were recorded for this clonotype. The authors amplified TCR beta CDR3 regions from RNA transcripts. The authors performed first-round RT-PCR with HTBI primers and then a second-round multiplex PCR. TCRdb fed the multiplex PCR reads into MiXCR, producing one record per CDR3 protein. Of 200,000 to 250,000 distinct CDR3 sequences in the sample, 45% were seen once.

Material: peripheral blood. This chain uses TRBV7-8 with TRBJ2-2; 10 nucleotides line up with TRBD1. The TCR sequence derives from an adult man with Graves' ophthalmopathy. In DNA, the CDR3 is TGTGCCAGCAGCTTAGCGCGGGGGACAGGGGCGAACACCGGGGAGCTGTTTTTT. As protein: CASSLARGTGANTGELFF.